Below, 16 T cell receptor beta chains from the same sample are listed, as sequenced in a study of Ad26.COV2.S vaccination and SARS-CoV-2 variants (dated by TCRdb to about 2021). The library was prepared using the immunoSEQ multiplex PCR assay. TCRdb stores this immuneACCESS table with in-frame sequences only. Part of the clones is absent; in the studies checked, under half of the shortfall reflects unresolved V genes, and no reason is known for the rest. The sample table shows about 480,000 clones, and roughly 85% are seen once. The ten largest clones capture over 10% of the sample. In light of the paper, this sample's treatment or condition label describes: about 20 received Ad26.COV2.S at low or high dose, single or two shots; about 5 received placebo; per-sample allocation not given. For vaccine and placebo recipients, repertoires were sequenced using samples collected on day 63 after the first injection.

This specimen was peripheral blood, taken in a trial of Ad26.COV2.S vaccine versus placebo. These receptors all come from a person between 18 and 65 years old who received the Ad26.COV2.S COVID-19 vaccine or a placebo.

V and J are TRBV7-6 and TRBJ1-4; D perhaps matches TRBD1 (6 bases). Germline CDR1 and CDR2: SGHVS and FNYEAQ. The CDR3 covers 15 residues. V was shortened by 5 bases and J by 8 bases, with 18 bases between the two germline ends. CDR3 loop: CASSPGGGRGEKLFF. The CDR3 region has the DNA TGTGCCAGCAGCCCGGGGGGGGGCCGTGGAGAAAAACTGTTTTTT.

The chain has TRBV19 and TRBJ2-1; the D gene could be TRBD1 or TRBD2 (5 bases each). Between the trimmed V and J ends, which lost 7 bases and 2 bases, there was a span of 12 bases. This CDR3 comprises 14 residues. The germline CDR1 and CDR2 sequences are LNHDA and SQIVND (reference sequence). The CDR3, as DNA: TGTGCCAGTATGGAGGTGGGACCCTACAATGAGCAGTTCTTC. Translated, it gives CASMEVGPYNEQFF.

This chain connects TRBV28 to TRBJ2-1; D possibly matches TRBD1 or TRBD2 (5 bases each). Deletions cut 7 bases from V and 4 bases from J, with 14 bases between. The germline V gene has CDR1 MDHEN and CDR2 SYDVKM. The CDR3 extends over 14 amino acids. The CDR3 spells CASNKPGPYNEQFF. CDR3 DNA: TGTGCCAGCAATAAACCGGGGCCTTACAATGAGCAGTTCTTC.

V gene TRBV30 combines with J gene TRBJ1-2, with D possibly matching TRBD1 (6 bases). V was cut by 3 bases and J by 4 bases, with 12 bases left in between. The CDR3 totals 13 residues. In germline, CDR1 is GTSNPN, CDR2 SVGIG (reference sequence). The CDR3 coding sequence is TGTGCCTGGAGCCACCAGGGGACCTATGGCTACACCTTC. It yields the protein CAWSHQGTYGYTF.

J is TRBJ2-3 and V is TRBV29-1; 7 bases map to TRBD2. Germline V CDR1 and CDR2: SQVTM, ANQGSEA. The V and J ends lost 4 bases and 3 bases, in that order; junction bases with no gene match: 4. This CDR3 has 13 amino acids. Written as DNA, the CDR3 is TGCAGCGTTGTTGTTAGCGGGACAGATACGCAGTATTTT. Translating it yields CSVVVSGTDTQYF.

This chain links TRBV4-2 with TRBJ1-2; TRBD1 aligns across 8 bases. The CDR3 runs to 14 residues. V shed 0 bases and J 8 bases; nucleotides not matched to a gene: 5. CDR1 and CDR2 from the germline V gene are LGHNA and YNFKEQ. CDR3 sequence (DNA): TGTGCCAGCAGCCAAGAGACAGGGGTCGACGGCTACACCTTC. Translating it yields CASSQETGVDGYTF.

This clone was picked up one time. V usage is TRBV27 and J usage is TRBJ1-1; no clear D gene. Germline loops: CDR1 MNHEY, CDR2 SMNVEV (reference sequence). V was cut by 8 bases and J by 2 bases, with 15 bases left in between. CDR3 size: 14 residues. The CDR3 here is CASQVGNLNTEAFF. In nucleotides, the CDR3 is TGTGCCAGCCAAGTCGGGAACCTCAACACTGAAGCTTTCTTT.

The chain carries TRBV9 and TRBJ1-1, with 7 bases identical to TRBD1. This CDR3 region has 12 residues. Trimming cost V 4 bases and J 8 bases; bases outside gene matches: 5. Germline CDR1 is SGDLS and CDR2 is YYNGEE. CDR3 nucleotide sequence: TGTGCCAGCAGCAGACAGGGTGGAGAAGCTTTCTTT. Protein product: CASSRQGGEAFF.

The CDR3 is CASSSIRLGQGLIYYGYTF. CDR3 nucleotides: TGTGCCAGCAGCTCCATTCGTTTGGGACAGGGGCTAATTTACTATGGCTACACCTTC. The chain carries TRBV11-3 and TRBJ1-2, with TRBD1 matching 10 bases. Unmatched junction bases numbered 17, after V lost 4 bases and J lost 3 bases. The CDR3 runs to 19 residues. Germline V CDR1 and CDR2: SGHNT, YENEEA. Based on the CDR3 plus reference TRBV11-3 and TRBJ1-2, the full variable domain is EAGVVQSPRYKIIEKKQPVAFWCNPISGHNTLYWYLQNLGQGPELLIRYENEEAVDDSQLPKDRFSAERLKGVDSTLKIQPAELGDSAVYLCASSSIRLGQGLIYYGYTFGSGTRLTVV.

The chain couples TRBV2 to TRBJ2-1; 9 nucleotides align to TRBD2. Per germline, CDR1 SNHLY and CDR2 FYNNEI. This CDR3 has 16 residues. V lost 5 bases, J lost 7 bases, and 12 bases stayed unmatched. CDR3 in amino acids: CASSPPRSGRSNEQFF. The CDR3 region has the DNA TGTGCCAGCAGTCCCCCCCGAAGCGGGAGGTCAAATGAGCAGTTCTTC.

The chain carries TRBV7-9 and TRBJ2-7, with 9 bases that match TRBD1. The CDR3 contains 15 residues. From germline, CDR1 is SEHNR and CDR2 FQNEAQ (reference sequence). J gave up 3 bases and V 5 bases, and 8 bases lay outside the gene matches. CDR3 nucleotide sequence: TGTGCCAGCAGCCAGGTGGACAGGGGAGGCTACGAGCAGTACTTC. Residues: CASSQVDRGGYEQYF.

Comments on this clone: A read error is possible here, since a much larger clone lies one base away. The CDR3 bases are TGTGCCAGTAGTATAGACGGGAACTATGGCTACACCTTC. Protein: CASSIDGNYGYTF. The chain employs TRBV19 and TRBJ1-2; D call uncertain. CDR1 is LNHDA, CDR2 SQIVND, per germline (reference sequence). This CDR3 comprises 13 residues. V lost 0 bases and J 2 bases, leaving 4 bases between the germline ends.

The chain recombines TRBV2 with TRBJ2-2; 14 bases line up with TRBD2. There are 18 residues in the CDR3. The V and J ends lost 6 bases and 1 base, in that order; junction bases with no gene match: 7. Germline V gives CDR1 SNHLY, CDR2 FYNNEI. The CDR3 here is CASRTMTSGRGNTGELFF. Here the CDR3 DNA reads TGTGCCAGCAGGACCATGACTAGCGGGAGGGGGAACACCGGGGAGCTGTTTTTT.

The CDR3: CASSAQTNTEAFF. CDR3 nucleotide sequence: TGTGCCAGCAGTGCACAGACGAACACTGAAGCTTTCTTT. This chain joins TRBV12-3 or TRBV12-4 and TRBJ1-1; D not resolved. With 5 bases removed from V and 1 base from J, the gap between germline ends came to 8 bases. This CDR3 contains 13 residues.

This clone was seen a few times. The V call is TRBV11-1, the J call TRBJ2-7; weak D call: TRBD1 (6 bases). Between the trimmed V and J ends, which lost 0 bases and 3 bases, there was a span of 12 bases. The germline V gene has CDR1 SGHAT and CDR2 FQDESV (reference sequence). The CDR3 is 15 amino acids. The CDR3 sequence: CASSLAGTRDYEQYF. CDR3 sequence (DNA): TGTGCCAGCAGCTTAGCCGGGACAAGGGACTACGAGCAGTACTTC.

The chain is built from TRBV19 and TRBJ1-2; 10 nucleotides agree with TRBD1. The CDR3 has 14 amino acids. Germline CDR1 and CDR2: LNHDA and SQIVND (reference sequence). After removal of 6 bases from V and 4 bases from J, the junction contained 5 bases not matched to a gene. CDR3 amino acids: CASSRTGGLYGYTF. The CDR3 DNA reads TGTGCCAGTAGCAGGACAGGGGGTCTCTATGGCTACACCTTC.